The present T cell receptor beta chain was sequenced within a study of prognosis after radiotherapy for stage I lung cancer (dated by TCRdb to about 2021). Regarding the study in general: Between early 2018 and 2019, under 20 stage I NSCLC patients were enrolled in Nanjing, China. Over eleven of the patients presented with newly diagnosed primary stage I lung tumors; roughly 5 had oligometastatic NSCLC following surgical resection of the primary tumor. All patients were considered medically inoperable, owing to comorbidities in over ten and refusal of surgery in seven or eight. The cohort comprised 13 men and five or six women with a median age of around 70 years, ranging from 53 to 84 years. On tumor histology, more than ten patients had adenocarcinoma and several had squamous cell carcinoma. SBRT was given in 3 to 5 fractions with a biologically effective dose of at least 100 Gy, using image-guided IMRT or VMAT. SBRT was not combined with any concurrent therapy in any patient. Four of the 19 patients developed distant metastases after SBRT, at a median of around seven months; the other 15 showed no significant progression. Peripheral blood TCR beta repertoires were profiled in stage I NSCLC patients before and after stereotactic body radiotherapy, and the repertoires were related to distant failure. The study sequenced 40 or so blood samples from approximately 20 patients, one before and one after SBRT per patient. Broader findings and caveats from the paper: Differences by metastasis status were reportedly seen in TRBV and TRBJ usage frequencies, involving two V genes at baseline and, after SBRT, several V genes and two J genes. The study was limited by its small cohort and short follow-up, and the findings require independent validation. Post-SBRT Shannon entropy and its change from baseline were lower in patients who developed distant metastases; baseline Shannon entropy was not associated with metastases. All reported P values were unadjusted for multiple comparisons. Whether the expanded TCR clones were tumor-specific was not determined. After SBRT, the count of unique TCR clones dropped from a median of roughly 9,700 beforehand to roughly 7,000 afterward (Wilcoxon paired P=0.011).

This clonotype was seen ten or more times. Its binding antigen is unknown. Within one base of it there is no much larger clone, and no base qualities were kept. All patients had node-negative disease on CT and PET/CT, and none had a history of other malignancies or prior chemotherapy or radiotherapy. At each of the two time points, 6 to 7.5 milliliters of peripheral venous blood were collected into EDTA tubes. PBMCs were isolated by Ficoll-Paque Plus density-gradient centrifugation. Right after collection, samples were kept at -80 degrees C until analysis. The TCR beta CDR3 region was amplified from genomic DNA by two rounds of multiplex PCR. The first PCR round used primers specific to each TRBV and TRBJ gene, with sequences filed in Chinese patent CN105087789A. Universal primers were used in the second round of PCR. The Roche High Pure PCR Template Preparation Kit was used to extract genomic DNA from the frozen PBMCs. Libraries were sequenced paired-end with 151 bp reads on an Illumina HiSeq 3000. Regarding the original processing steps: CutAdapt was used to remove raw reads lacking the multiplex PCR primer sequences. PEAR was used to merge high-quality paired reads into contigs. TRB V, D and J gene segments were assigned to each contig with MiXCR by alignment to reference sequences. CDR3 sequences were clustered by base quality and sequence similarity to remove sequencing errors. Shannon entropy normalized by the natural log of productive TCR sequence number was used as the measure of diversity. Clonality was computed as one minus the ratio of Shannon entropy to the natural log of the number of unique clonotypes. The Youden index of ROC curves was used to select progression-free survival cut-offs for repertoire metrics, and analyses were performed in R 3.5.3. TCRdb reworked the public reads: Q25 trimming with fastp, MiXCR clone assembly, productive beta chains retained. Each CDR3 protein appears once, grouped with its most common genes and DNA. The V and J calls were determined by TCRdb, not by the authors. The sample data list tens of thousands of distinct CDR3 sequences, and 26% of these were observed just once. The leading ten clones occupy under 10% of the sample.

CDR3 length: 16 amino acids, cysteine to phenylalanine. Only the CDR3 region is kept as DNA, spanning 48 bases read in frame from base 1. Based on the germline V gene, the CDR1 and CDR2 sequences are ENHRY and SYGVKD. Here V drops 10 bases and J drops 0 bases, and the junction holds 8 bases not matched to any gene. The sequencing here drew on PBMCs, taken before or after stereotactic body radiation therapy (not recorded which). The chain joins TRBV10-3 to TRBJ1-4, with 10 bases in between that match TRBD1. The sequence came from a donor aged 50 or older with non-small cell lung cancer. The DNA is TGTGCCACCTCCGGGACAGGGGTTTCAACTAATGAAAAACTGTTTTTT. This translates into CATSGTGVSTNEKLFF.